This T cell receptor (beta chain) was profiled in a study of blood T cell repertoires in COVID-19 (dated by TCRdb to 2018 to 2021). About the full investigation: The collaborator samples originated in the United States, Italy and Spain and spanned the acute and convalescent phases of COVID-19. The prospective study material was composed of cDNA or gDNA derived from T cells, B-cell-depleted T cells, or PBMCs. Deeply sampled blood TCRbeta repertoires from subjects exposed to, actively infected with, or recovered from COVID-19 were included in the dataset. The repertoires were released in a freely available public database meant as a resource for research on the immune response to SARS-CoV-2. Samples came from the ongoing ImmuneRACE study (first 160 participants) plus 1,254 subjects from 6 global collaborators. Sample metadata almost always included a de-identified subject ID, COVID-19 status, age in years and sex. Where available, HLA class I and class II types were taken from metadata supplied by the sample provider and were not determined by assay-based typing. General study outcomes and caveats: The amount of clinical and demographic metadata varied by source and participant and was provided uncurated.

The collaborating institutions used their own protocols to collect whole blood in K2EDTA tubes. Collaborator samples were shipped for TCRbeta analysis as frozen whole blood, isolated PBMCs, or DNA extracted from either sample type. V lost 6 bases and J lost 2 bases; the stretch between them is 15 bases long. From the germline V gene, CDR1 is SQVTM and CDR2 is ANQGSEA. The CDR3 covers 14 residues, taking in both the cysteine and the phenylalanine. Only the CDR3 region is kept as DNA, spanning 42 bases read in frame from base 1. On this clone itself: This receptor's antigen is unknown. No qualities accompany the bases; no much larger clone lies one base away.

TCRbeta CDR3 regions were amplified from genomic DNA by means of the immunoSEQ Assay, a bias-controlled multiplex PCR. As for the authors' bioinformatics: The number of nucleated cells in each sample was estimated from the amplification of reference gene primers within the assay. To quantify the absolute abundance of each unique TCRbeta CDR3 rearrangement, sequence reads were collapsed and filtered. Productive Simpson clonality was computed per sample as the square root of Simpson's diversity index over productive rearrangements. This immuneACCESS table, as held by TCRdb, lists in-frame sequences with V and J called but not all clones. Of the missing ones, under half trace to an unresolved V gene in checked studies; the others have no known cause. Clonal size and the V and J genes are those of that table, whereas D and trimming came from the DNA. The sample yields 2,500 to 3,500 clones; about 92% were counted once. The ten largest make up roughly 1.6% of the sample.

Sequenced input: peripheral blood. The chain links TRBV29-1 with TRBJ2-3; a tentative D call is TRBD2 (6 bases match). This TCR derives from a human donor in a cohort sampled during active COVID-19. The CDR3 region has the sequence CSVGAGLYTDTQYF. The sequence in DNA is TGCAGCGTCGGCGCGGGACTGTACACAGATACGCAGTATTTT.